A selection of T cell receptor beta chains follows, all from one sample in a study of CD8+ T cells in alopecia areata. Clones were read by immunoSEQ multiplex PCR, and TCRdb kept only the in-frame ones, dropping some. The sample lists a few hundred thousand clones; around two fifths were seen once. The sequenced sample was CD4+ T cells sorted from blood, obtained at approximately week 39, from a patient treated with tofacitinib. The receptor source for this set is a human donor with alopecia areata. The CDR3 runs from the conserved cysteine through the conserved F or W. The D gene is left open where the match is weak. The size entry is marked missing in some rows and otherwise reads once, few, many or a size class.

J gene | D gene | clone size | V gene | CDR3 DNA | CDR3 protein
TRBJ2-1 | - | - | TRBV5-1 | TGCGCCAGCAGCAGCGGTTTGGTAGTAGGGAATGAGCAGTTCTTC | CASSSGLVVGNEQFF
TRBJ2-3 | - | - | TRBV2 | TGTGCCAGCAGTGGGGGTAGGGTCACAGATACGCAGTATTTT | CASSGGRVTDTQYF
TRBJ2-3 | - | - | TRBV15 | TGTGCCACCAGCAGGGGAAGGGGAGATACGCAGTATTTT | CATSRGRGDTQYF
TRBJ2-5 | TRBD1 | few | TRBV19 | TGTGCCAGTAGATCGTCTGAGGCGACAGGGCAAGAGACCCAGTACTTC | CASRSSEATGQETQYF
TRBJ2-6 | - | - | TRBV9 | TGTGCCAGCAGCGTAGGAGTAGTGGTGCGAGGGGCCAACGTCCTGACTTTC | CASSVGVVVRGANVLTF
TRBJ2-5 | - | - | TRBV7-9 | TGTGCCAGCAGCCCAAGGGCGGAGACCCAGTACTTC | CASSPRAETQYF
TRBJ2-6 | - | few | TRBV18 | TGTGCCAGCTCACCCTCTGGGGCCAACGTCCTGACTTTC | CASSPSGANVLTF
TRBJ2-5 | - | - | TRBV6-5 | TGTGCCAGCACTAGGGCAGCCCAAGAGACCCAGTACTTC | CASTRAAQETQYF
TRBJ2-3 | - | once | TRBV9 | TGTGCCAGCAGCGTACGTGGCGTTCCCCCAGATACGCAGTATTTT | CASSVRGVPPDTQYF
TRBJ2-3 | - | - | TRBV5-1 | TGCGCCAGCAGCCCCGGGACCTACACAGATACGCAGTATTTT | CASSPGTYTDTQYF
TRBJ1-1 | TRBD1 | many | TRBV28 | TGTGCCAGCAGTTTATGGGGGACAGCAAACACTGAAGCTTTCTTT | CASSLWGTANTEAFF
TRBJ2-4 | - | - | TRBV29-1 | TGCAGCGTCGGAGAGGGCAAAAACATTCAGTACTTC | CSVGEGKNIQYF
TRBJ2-1 | TRBD2 | few | TRBV7-2 | TGTGCCAGTCAACTAGCGGGAGGGGGATACAATGAGCAGTTCTTC | CASQLAGGGYNEQFF
TRBJ2-1 | - | - | TRBV5-8 | TGTGCCGACCGGGATTACAATGAGCAGTTCTTC | CADRDYNEQFF
TRBJ2-7 | - | few | TRBV9 | TGTGCCAGCAGCGAGCTCGACGGCTACGAGCAGTACTTC | CASSELDGYEQYF
TRBJ1-5 | - | - | TRBV7-9 | TGTGCCAGCAGCTTATCGCGGCAGCCCCAGCATTTT | CASSLSRQPQHF
TRBJ2-4 | - | many | TRBV29-1 | TGCAGCGTTCCGGCCAAAAACATTCAGTACTTC | CSVPAKNIQYF
TRBJ1-1 | - | - | TRBV7-7 | TGTGCTAGCAGCCAAACTCGGAACACTGAAGCTTTCTTT | CASSQTRNTEAFF
TRBJ1-5 | - | - | TRBV28 | TGTGCCAGCACAACTTCCAATCAGCCCCAGCATTTT | CASTTSNQPQHF
TRBJ2-5 | - | - | TRBV5-4 | TGTGCCAGCAGCCCCCAGGGTCGGGGTCAAGAGACCCAGTACTTC | CASSPQGRGQETQYF
TRBJ2-7 | TRBD2 | few | TRBV29-1 | TGCAGCGTTGCCGCTAGCGGAGCCTCCTACGAGCAGTACTTC | CSVAASGASYEQYF
TRBJ1-4 | - | - | TRBV11-2 | TGTGCCAGCAGCTTAGTAAGAGGGCGTGATGAAAAACTGTTTTTT | CASSLVRGRDEKLFF
TRBJ2-1 | TRBD1 | - | TRBV29-1 | TGCAGCGTTATATACAGGGGGTATGAGCAGTTCTTC | CSVIYRGYEQFF
TRBJ2-7 | - | - | TRBV28 | TGTGCCAGCAGTCCCTACCTAGGTTACGAGCAGTACTTC | CASSPYLGYEQYF
TRBJ1-1 | TRBD1 | once | TRBV7-2 | TGTGCCAGCAGCCGACAGGGGAACACTGAAGCTTTCTTT | CASSRQGNTEAFF
TRBJ1-2 | - | few | TRBV30 | TGTGCCTGGAGTTCGCCGGACCTTAACTATGGCTACACCTTC | CAWSSPDLNYGYTF
TRBJ1-5 | - | - | TRBV30 | TGTGCCTGGAGTGAGTCAAGGGGGGCTCAGCCCCAGCATTTT | CAWSESRGAQPQHF
TRBJ2-1 | TRBD2 | - | TRBV7-6 | TGTGCCAGCAGCATTAGCGGGATGGGGCAGTTCTTC | CASSISGMGQFF
TRBJ2-7 | TRBD2 | few | TRBV5-1 | TGCGCCAGCAGCTTGGCCGTCGGGAGGGCCTCTCGGGAGCAGTACTTC | CASSLAVGRASREQYF
TRBJ2-5 | - | few | TRBV7-6 | TGTGCCAGCAGCCAGCAAGAGACCCAGTACTTC | CASSQQETQYF
TRBJ1-1 | - | few | TRBV10-3 | TGTGCCATCAGTGGTCAGGGCCCCACTGAAGCTTTCTTT | CAISGQGPTEAFF
TRBJ2-5 | TRBD1 | - | TRBV5-1 | TGCGCCAGCAGCTCGTACAGGACAGGTTTGGGAGAGACCCAGTACTTC | CASSSYRTGLGETQYF
TRBJ1-5 | - | - | TRBV7-2 | TGTGCCAGCAGCTTAAAGAAGGAACAGCCCCAGCATTTT | CASSLKKEQPQHF
TRBJ1-2 | - | - | TRBV6-6 | TGTGCCAGCGGACGATTGTCTAACTATGGCTACACCTTC | CASGRLSNYGYTF
TRBJ2-1 | TRBD2 | - | TRBV4-1 | TGCGCCAGCAGCCAAGTTATTAGCGGGAGGGCCGTGCGCAATGAGCAGTTCTTC | CASSQVISGRAVRNEQFF
TRBJ1-1 | TRBD1 | - | TRBV7-2 | TGTGCCAGCAGCCCCCAGACAGGGGGCGTCATGGTCAACACTGAAGCTTTCTTT | CASSPQTGGVMVNTEAFF
TRBJ1-2 | TRBD1 | - | TRBV27 | TGTGCCAGCAGTTTTAGGGACAGGGTGGGTGGCTACACCTTC | CASSFRDRVGGYTF
TRBJ2-7 | - | - | TRBV30 | TGTGCCTGGGGTGGCAGCGAGCAGTACTTC | CAWGGSEQYF
TRBJ1-2 | - | few | TRBV10-3 | TGTGCCATCAGTGACCCGACAGGCAGTTCCTTCTATGGCTACACCTTC | CAISDPTGSSFYGYTF
TRBJ2-3 | TRBD2 | few | TRBV6-5 | TGTGCCAGGACTAGCGGGAGTACAGATACGCAGTATTTT | CARTSGSTDTQYF
TRBJ2-3 | TRBD2 | - | TRBV27 | TGTGCCAGCAGTCAAACGGGAGGGCCGGTTACGCAGTATTTT | CASSQTGGPVTQYF
TRBJ2-3 | TRBD2 | few | TRBV11-2 | TGTGCCAGCAGCCAAGGACTAGCGGGAGGTCTAGATACGCAGTATTTT | CASSQGLAGGLDTQYF